This T cell receptor beta chain was captured in a study of tumor-infiltrating lymphocytes in oesophageal squamous cell carcinoma. CDR1 is MNHGY and CDR2 is SAAAGT in the germline V gene. The CDR3 length is 15 residues. TCRdb redid the calling of the PCR reads with MiXCR, one entry per CDR3 protein. The data show 9,500 to 15,000 distinct CDR3 sequences, 54% seen once. The receptor was isolated from a female donor with esophageal squamous cell carcinoma. This sequence joins TRBV6-8 and TRBJ2-5; D gene ambiguous. The end of the DNA is better explained by TRBJ2-1, so the J call may be wrong. The source material was esophageal tumor tissue. The CDR3 DNA reads TGTGCCAGCAAGAGATCTTTGGACCCCCTCGCTGAGCAGTTCTTC. Its translation: CASKRSLDPLAEQFF.